The subject of this entry is one T cell receptor (beta chain). The antigen is unknown. The data stem from a study of cytomegalovirus exposure and HLA in healthy donors. For the study at large: A preliminary data release comprised 70 million to 95 million unique TCRs obtained from HLA-typed donors. Study-level findings and limits: Segments of the TCR beta V type were, in most cases, productive about 90% or about 30% of the time in an earlier analysis. Follow-up analysis later connected one missense variant in DCLRE1C with trimming of TCR beta V- and J-genes. Cytomegalovirus association was listed for 150 to 200 TCR beta chains.

PCR primers comprised 60 Vbeta and 13 Jbeta primers. The repertoire was sequenced with immunoSEQ multiplex PCR; TCRdb's copy has only in-frame clones and lacks some. Of 90,000 to 120,000 clones detected, around 85% appear once; the ten largest clones hold around 2.4%. V shed 5 bases and J 8 bases; nucleotides not matched to a gene: 11. The CDR3 is made up of 15 amino acids. CDR1 and CDR2 from the germline V gene are PRHDT and FYEKMQ (reference sequence). This chain uses TRBV13 with TRBJ2-1, with TRBD2 matching over 8 bases. This clonotype was sampled from a man in his thirties or forties in good health and CMV-seronegative. Sequencing input: PBMCs. The CDR3 region is CASSPWGRGAHEQFF. CDR3 bases: TGTGCCAGCAGCCCCTGGGGGCGGGGGGCCCATGAGCAGTTCTTC.